Listed below are T cell receptor beta chains from one sample, sequenced in a study of blood T cell repertoires in COVID-19. Assay: immunoSEQ multiplex PCR; the TCRdb copy retains only in-frame clones and omits some. Seen here are 310,000 or so clones, around nine tenths observed once, and the top ten hold approximately 4%. The sample taken for sequencing was peripheral blood. These receptor sequences come from a woman between 50 and 59 years old with active or convalescent COVID-19. Both conserved end residues are part of each CDR3. The order of the fields is clone size, D gene, V gene, J gene, CDR3 protein, CDR3 DNA. D genes are given only for firm matches. Not every row has a clone size; where given, it reads once, few, many or a size class.

abundance: -
d_gene: -
v_gene: TRBV23-1
j_gene: TRBJ1-5
CDR3aa: CASSQRQQGMVNQPQHF
CDR3nt: TGCGCCAGCAGTCAACGACAACAGGGAATGGTCAATCAGCCCCAGCATTTT

abundance: -
d_gene: -
v_gene: TRBV2
j_gene: TRBJ1-4
CDR3aa: CASSPPRSVGARTNEKLFF
CDR3nt: TGTGCCAGCAGTCCGCCAAGGAGTGTGGGGGCACGGACTAATGAAAAACTGTTTTTT

abundance: once
d_gene: TRBD1
v_gene: TRBV28
j_gene: TRBJ1-3
CDR3aa: CASRRTGERSGNTIYF
CDR3nt: TGTGCCAGCAGACGGACAGGGGAAAGATCTGGAAACACCATATATTTT

abundance: -
d_gene: -
v_gene: TRBV6-5
j_gene: TRBJ1-2
CDR3aa: CASIKMGDANYGYTF
CDR3nt: TGTGCCAGCATCAAGATGGGCGATGCTAACTATGGCTACACCTTC

abundance: -
d_gene: TRBD2
v_gene: TRBV18
j_gene: TRBJ2-1
CDR3aa: CASSPASGSYNEQFF
CDR3nt: TGTGCCAGCTCACCGGCTAGCGGGAGTTACAATGAGCAGTTCTTC

abundance: -
d_gene: -
v_gene: TRBV30
j_gene: TRBJ1-1
CDR3aa: CAWSVSRGGTEAFF
CDR3nt: TGTGCCTGGAGTGTAAGTAGGGGAGGCACTGAAGCTTTCTTT

abundance: -
d_gene: TRBD1
v_gene: TRBV19
j_gene: TRBJ1-1
CDR3aa: CASSPMTGANTEAFF
CDR3nt: TGTGCCAGTAGTCCCATGACAGGGGCGAACACTGAAGCTTTCTTT

abundance: -
d_gene: TRBD2
v_gene: TRBV7-2
j_gene: TRBJ2-7
CDR3aa: CASSAGLAGDQQYF
CDR3nt: TGTGCCAGCAGCGCCGGACTAGCGGGGGACCAGCAGTACTTC

abundance: -
d_gene: TRBD2
v_gene: TRBV5-1
j_gene: TRBJ2-3
CDR3aa: CASSTGLAGGSTDTQYF
CDR3nt: TGCGCCAGCAGCACGGGACTAGCGGGGGGTAGCACAGATACGCAGTATTTT

abundance: -
d_gene: TRBD1
v_gene: TRBV4-2
j_gene: TRBJ2-2
CDR3aa: CASSQNSGQGGTGELFF
CDR3nt: TGTGCCAGCAGCCAAAACTCTGGACAGGGGGGGACCGGGGAGCTGTTTTTT

abundance: -
d_gene: -
v_gene: TRBV11-2
j_gene: TRBJ2-1
CDR3aa: CASSLGSGNEQFF
CDR3nt: TGTGCCAGCAGCTTAGGAAGCGGGAATGAGCAGTTCTTC

abundance: once
d_gene: TRBD2
v_gene: TRBV6-2/TRBV6-3
j_gene: TRBJ2-3
CDR3aa: CASSYSIVTSGSSDTQYF
CDR3nt: TGTGCCAGCAGTTACTCGATTGTGACTAGCGGGAGTTCAGATACGCAGTATTTT

abundance: -
d_gene: -
v_gene: TRBV7-2
j_gene: TRBJ1-3
CDR3aa: CASSLVMLDSGNTIYF
CDR3nt: TGTGCCAGCAGCTTAGTTATGTTAGACTCTGGAAACACCATATATTTT

abundance: -
d_gene: TRBD1
v_gene: TRBV6-5
j_gene: TRBJ1-2
CDR3aa: CASSPGQGIYGYTF
CDR3nt: TGTGCCAGCAGTCCCGGACAGGGGATCTATGGCTACACCTTC

abundance: -
d_gene: -
v_gene: TRBV30
j_gene: TRBJ2-3
CDR3aa: CAWAPLWGGPDTQYF
CDR3nt: TGTGCCTGGGCCCCTTTGTGGGGGGGCCCAGATACGCAGTATTTT

abundance: -
d_gene: TRBD2
v_gene: TRBV5-1
j_gene: TRBJ2-1
CDR3aa: CASSPARLAGRNEQFF
CDR3nt: TGCGCCAGCAGCCCAGCAAGACTAGCGGGACGGAATGAGCAGTTCTTC

abundance: -
d_gene: -
v_gene: TRBV11-3
j_gene: TRBJ2-2
CDR3aa: CASSTGLSDTGELFF
CDR3nt: TGTGCCAGCAGTACAGGGTTGTCCGACACCGGGGAGCTGTTTTTT

abundance: -
d_gene: TRBD2
v_gene: TRBV6-5
j_gene: TRBJ2-4
CDR3aa: CASSGEAGGIQYF
CDR3nt: TGTGCCAGCAGCGGGGAGGCGGGGGGGATTCAGTACTTC

abundance: once
d_gene: -
v_gene: TRBV9
j_gene: TRBJ1-1
CDR3aa: CASSATKSGRAFF
CDR3nt: TGTGCCAGCAGCGCCACCAAGTCGGGGAGAGCTTTCTTT

abundance: -
d_gene: TRBD1
v_gene: TRBV19
j_gene: TRBJ1-1
CDR3aa: CASSVDRVTEAFF
CDR3nt: TGTGCCAGTAGTGTGGACAGGGTCACTGAAGCTTTCTTT

abundance: few
d_gene: TRBD1
v_gene: TRBV9
j_gene: TRBJ1-6
CDR3aa: CASSVGGQGNSPLHF
CDR3nt: TGTGCCAGCAGCGTGGGGGGACAGGGGAATTCACCCCTCCACTTT

abundance: -
d_gene: -
v_gene: TRBV7-7
j_gene: TRBJ2-1
CDR3aa: CASSPDLLEGTIEQFF
CDR3nt: TGTGCTAGCAGCCCGGACCTTTTGGAGGGTACAATAGAGCAGTTCTTC

abundance: -
d_gene: -
v_gene: TRBV5-6
j_gene: TRBJ1-1
CDR3aa: CASSLDERADTEAFF
CDR3nt: TGTGCCAGCAGCTTGGATGAGAGGGCGGACACTGAAGCTTTCTTT

abundance: -
d_gene: -
v_gene: TRBV27
j_gene: TRBJ2-7
CDR3aa: CASRGNVGQVYEQYF
CDR3nt: TGTGCCAGCAGGGGCAACGTGGGCCAAGTATACGAGCAGTACTTC

abundance: -
d_gene: TRBD1
v_gene: TRBV5-6
j_gene: TRBJ2-7
CDR3aa: CASSLIQGAYEQYF
CDR3nt: TGTGCCAGCAGCTTGATCCAGGGGGCCTACGAGCAGTACTTC

abundance: -
d_gene: TRBD1
v_gene: TRBV30
j_gene: TRBJ2-1
CDR3aa: CAWSVRGTGGFNEQFF
CDR3nt: TGTGCCTGGAGTGTAAGAGGGACAGGAGGATTCAATGAGCAGTTCTTC

abundance: -
d_gene: TRBD2
v_gene: TRBV5-1
j_gene: TRBJ2-1
CDR3aa: CASSREGAYNEQFF
CDR3nt: TGCGCCAGCAGCCGGGAGGGAGCCTACAATGAGCAGTTCTTC

abundance: -
d_gene: TRBD1
v_gene: TRBV27
j_gene: TRBJ1-2
CDR3aa: CASSLGPTGRNYGYTF
CDR3nt: TGTGCCAGCAGTTTGGGCCCGACAGGGAGAAACTATGGCTACACCTTC

abundance: -
d_gene: TRBD1
v_gene: TRBV2
j_gene: TRBJ1-2
CDR3aa: CASSDLVQGAGYTF
CDR3nt: TGTGCCAGCAGTGATTTAGTTCAGGGGGCGGGCTACACCTTC

abundance: -
d_gene: -
v_gene: TRBV7-8
j_gene: TRBJ2-5
CDR3aa: CASSSSGLIQETQYF
CDR3nt: TGTGCCAGCAGCTCCTCTGGACTGATCCAAGAGACCCAGTACTTC

abundance: once
d_gene: TRBD2
v_gene: TRBV7-9
j_gene: TRBJ2-2
CDR3aa: CASSSIAGKNTGELFF
CDR3nt: TGTGCCAGCAGCTCGATAGCGGGAAAGAACACCGGGGAGCTGTTTTTT

abundance: -
d_gene: -
v_gene: TRBV28
j_gene: TRBJ1-1
CDR3aa: CASSVTGGAEAFF
CDR3nt: TGTGCCAGCTCCGTCACAGGTGGGGCTGAAGCTTTCTTT

abundance: -
d_gene: TRBD2
v_gene: TRBV30
j_gene: TRBJ2-1
CDR3aa: CARKASGPEQFF
CDR3nt: TGTGCAAGAAAGGCTAGCGGGCCGGAGCAGTTCTTC

abundance: -
d_gene: TRBD2
v_gene: TRBV9
j_gene: TRBJ2-3
CDR3aa: CASSPRTRATDTQYF
CDR3nt: TGTGCCAGCAGCCCCCGGACTAGAGCCACAGATACGCAGTATTTT

abundance: -
d_gene: -
v_gene: TRBV3-1/TRBV3-2
j_gene: TRBJ2-2
CDR3aa: CASSLRTSTGELFF
CDR3nt: TGTGCCAGCAGCCTCCGGACTTCCACCGGGGAGCTGTTTTTT

abundance: -
d_gene: -
v_gene: TRBV7-9
j_gene: TRBJ2-7
CDR3aa: CASSKAGNPTGEQYF
CDR3nt: TGTGCCAGCAGCAAAGCAGGTAATCCGACGGGCGAGCAGTACTTC

abundance: -
d_gene: TRBD1
v_gene: TRBV9
j_gene: TRBJ2-2
CDR3aa: CASSETDRGNTGELFF
CDR3nt: TGTGCCAGCAGCGAAACGGACAGGGGGAACACCGGGGAGCTGTTTTTT

abundance: -
d_gene: TRBD2
v_gene: TRBV29-1
j_gene: TRBJ2-3
CDR3aa: CSVVLRGRAPDTQYF
CDR3nt: TGCAGCGTTGTCCTCCGGGGGAGGGCACCGGATACGCAGTATTTT

abundance: once
d_gene: -
v_gene: TRBV5-6
j_gene: TRBJ2-3
CDR3aa: CASSFVRAADTQYF
CDR3nt: TGTGCCAGCAGCTTTGTCAGGGCCGCAGATACGCAGTATTTT

abundance: -
d_gene: -
v_gene: TRBV7-3
j_gene: TRBJ2-2
CDR3aa: CASSSRVDTGELFF
CDR3nt: TGTGCCAGCAGCTCCCGGGTCGACACCGGGGAGCTGTTTTTT

abundance: -
d_gene: -
v_gene: TRBV3-1/TRBV3-2
j_gene: TRBJ2-1
CDR3aa: CASSQERLASLGSYNEQFF
CDR3nt: TGTGCCAGCAGCCAAGAAAGATTGGCTAGCCTTGGCTCCTACAATGAGCAGTTCTTC

abundance: -
d_gene: -
v_gene: TRBV2
j_gene: TRBJ2-5
CDR3aa: CASKKNAQRETQYF
CDR3nt: TGTGCCAGCAAGAAAAACGCCCAGCGAGAGACCCAGTACTTC

abundance: few
d_gene: TRBD1
v_gene: TRBV5-4
j_gene: TRBJ1-1
CDR3aa: CASTSRQGGGYTEAFF
CDR3nt: TGTGCCAGCACCTCAAGACAAGGGGGCGGGTACACTGAAGCTTTCTTT

abundance: -
d_gene: -
v_gene: TRBV12-3/TRBV12-4
j_gene: TRBJ2-1
CDR3aa: CASSSVEQFF
CDR3nt: TGTGCCAGCAGTTCTGTTGAGCAGTTCTTC

abundance: few
d_gene: -
v_gene: TRBV7-2
j_gene: TRBJ1-2
CDR3aa: CASSLGLANYGYTF
CDR3nt: TGTGCCAGCAGCTTAGGACTCGCTAACTATGGCTACACCTTC

abundance: -
d_gene: -
v_gene: TRBV7-8
j_gene: TRBJ2-1
CDR3aa: CASSLALSTGPNNEQFF
CDR3nt: TGTGCCAGCAGCTTAGCCCTTTCAACAGGGCCGAACAATGAGCAGTTCTTC

abundance: -
d_gene: TRBD2
v_gene: TRBV7-2
j_gene: TRBJ2-1
CDR3aa: CASSFGGTSGSNEQFF
CDR3nt: TGTGCCAGCAGCTTCGGAGGGACTAGCGGTAGCAATGAGCAGTTCTTC

abundance: -
d_gene: -
v_gene: TRBV4-2
j_gene: TRBJ2-7
CDR3aa: CASSQAGRNGEQYF
CDR3nt: TGTGCCAGCAGCCAAGCGGGGAGAAATGGCGAGCAGTACTTC

abundance: -
d_gene: -
v_gene: TRBV4-1
j_gene: TRBJ1-4
CDR3aa: CASSQFGPPQDLPPDEKLFF
CDR3nt: TGCGCCAGCAGCCAATTTGGCCCCCCACAGGACCTCCCGCCGGATGAAAAACTGTTTTTT